Here is one TCR beta chain with its context. Germline V gives CDR1 MGHRA, CDR2 YSYEKL. The V and J ends lost 4 bases and 9 bases, in that order; junction bases with no gene match: 3. The CDR3 runs to 14 residues. The entry originates in a study of blood T cell repertoires in COVID-19. Whole-study context: Researchers got acute and convalescent COVID-19 samples from the United States, Italy and Spain. Sources were T cells, B-cell-depleted T cells, or PBMCs; the material itself was cDNA or gDNA.

The authors' processing: Amplifying reference gene primers gave estimates of nucleated cell counts. The repertoire was sequenced with immunoSEQ multiplex PCR; TCRdb's copy has only in-frame clones and lacks some. V and J calls and clone size follow that table, whereas D and trimming were derived from the DNA. The sample lists approximately 160,000 clones, 70% to 85% seen once, with roughly 1.1% in the top ten. The source material was peripheral blood. The chain recombines TRBV4-1 with TRBJ1-6, with 10 bases matching TRBD1. The origin of this receptor is a man aged 55 to 70 who had recovered from COVID-19. The CDR3 sequence is CASSPTGGGSPLHF. DNA for the CDR3: TGCGCCAGCAGCCCGACAGGGGGCGGTTCACCCCTCCACTTT.